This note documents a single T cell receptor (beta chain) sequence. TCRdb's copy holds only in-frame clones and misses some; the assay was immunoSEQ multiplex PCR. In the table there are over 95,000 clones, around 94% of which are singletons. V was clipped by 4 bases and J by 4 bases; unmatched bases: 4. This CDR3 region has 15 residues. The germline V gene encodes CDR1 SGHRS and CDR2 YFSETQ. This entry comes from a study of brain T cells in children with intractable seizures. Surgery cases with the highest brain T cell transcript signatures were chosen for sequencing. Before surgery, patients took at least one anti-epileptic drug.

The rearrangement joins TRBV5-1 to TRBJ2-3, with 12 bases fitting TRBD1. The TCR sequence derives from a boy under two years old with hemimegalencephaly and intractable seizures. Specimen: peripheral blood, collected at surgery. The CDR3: CASSPGQGAADTQYF. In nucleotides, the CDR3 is TGCGCCAGCAGCCCGGGACAGGGGGCCGCAGATACGCAGTATTTT.